This T cell receptor (beta chain) was identified during a study of OX40 agonist ivuxolimab in advanced cancers. In the study overall: Patients were given ivuxolimab, an antibody that agonizes OX40 (CD134). Prior anti-PD-1, anti-PD-L1 or anti-CTLA-4 therapy did not bar entry, and more than 35% had some.

Sequenced by immunoSEQ multiplex PCR; TCRdb stores in-frame clones only, minus some. The sample has over 80,000 clones; roughly nine tenths are singletons. The specimen was CD4+ or CD8+ T cells sorted from blood, collected in a trial of the OX40 agonist ivuxolimab. This TCR was sampled from an adult with an advanced solid tumor such as melanoma, head and neck, liver or kidney cancer.

This CDR3 is CASSLMTSGRSEQYF. The DNA for the CDR3 is TGTGCCAGCAGCTTAATGACTAGCGGGAGAAGCGAGCAGTACTTC. This sequence joins TRBV11-2 and TRBJ2-7; 12 bases match TRBD2. V shed 2 bases, J shed 6 bases, and the junction held 5 bases outside the gene matches. In germline, CDR1 is SGHAT, CDR2 FQNNGV. CDR3 length: 15 residues.